The 32 T cell receptor beta chains below all came from one sample that was sequenced in a study of T cell changes during pregnancy in multiple sclerosis. Libraries were prepared by immunoSEQ multiplex PCR; TCRdb keeps only in-frame clonotypes and omits some of them. The table lists over 85,000 clones, roughly 91% of them singletons. The source was peripheral blood, collected after pregnancy. The receptors stem from a female donor in good health, enrolled as a control in a pregnancy study.

CDR3 sequence (DNA): TGTGCCAGCAGTTCGTATGGGGGGGTGTCCTACGAGCAGTACTTC. Its translation is CASSSYGGVSYEQYF. The chain is built from TRBV27 and TRBJ2-7, with TRBD2 matching 7 bases. Germline trimming cut 4 bases from V and 1 base from J; bases unmatched to any gene: 7. Germline V lookup: CDR1 MNHEY, CDR2 SMNVEV (reference sequence). The CDR3 runs to 15 residues.

This sequence joins TRBV7-6 and TRBJ1-1; 7 bases match TRBD1. The CDR3 length is 14 residues. Trimming cost V 6 bases and J 2 bases; bases outside gene matches: 6. Germline V gene data show CDR1 as SGHVS and CDR2 as FNYEAQ. DNA of the CDR3: TGTGCCAGCAGAGGGAACAGGGGTAACACTGAAGCTTTCTTT. Translated, it gives CASRGNRGNTEAFF.

The genes are TRBV7-3 and TRBJ2-5; 11 nucleotides match TRBD2. The CDR3 runs to 15 residues. Germline assignment: CDR1 SGHTA and CDR2 FQGTGA. Trimming took 5 bases from V and 2 from J; bases not matched to a gene: 4. The CDR3 reads CASSVTSGGQETQYF. CDR3 sequence (DNA): TGTGCCAGCAGCGTTACTAGCGGGGGTCAAGAGACCCAGTACTTC. Using reference TRBV7-3 and TRBJ2-5 for the parts outside the CDR3, the full variable domain is GAGVSQTPSNKVTEKGKYVELRCDPISGHTALYWYRQSLGQGPEFLIYFQGTGAADDSGLPNDRFFAVRPEGSVSTLKIQRTERGDSAVYLCASSVTSGGQETQYFGPGTRLLVL.

The chain combines TRBV6-4 with TRBJ2-1; 7 bases are shared with TRBD2. This CDR3 has 13 amino acids. Trimming cost V 2 bases and J 10 bases; bases outside gene matches: 5. Germline-derived CDR1 and CDR2 are MRHNA and SNTAGT. Written as DNA, the CDR3 is TGTGCCAGCAGTGACGGAGCGGGGCTAGAGCAGTTCTTC. It codes for CASSDGAGLEQFF.

The chain carries TRBV30 and TRBJ1-2; D possibly corresponds to TRBD1 (5 bases). This CDR3 has 14 residues. V lost 2 bases to trimming and J lost 4 bases, with 14 bases between them. Germline CDR1 is GTSNPN and CDR2 is SVGIG (reference sequence). The CDR3 nucleotides are TGTGCCTGGAGTTCCTCAGGGATGGCCTATGGCTACACCTTC. Translating gives CAWSSSGMAYGYTF. The full variable domain, in which reference TRBV30 and TRBJ1-2 provide the parts outside the CDR3, is SQTIHQWPATLVQPVGSPLSLECTVEGTSNPNLYWYRQAAGRGLQLLFYSVGIGQISSEVPQNLSASRPQDRQFILSSKKLLLSDSGFYLCAWSSSGMAYGYTFGSGTRLTVV.

The chain links TRBV10-3 to TRBJ2-3, with TRBD2 matching over 14 bases. V shed 0 bases, J shed 3 bases, and the junction held 2 bases outside the gene matches. The CDR3 sequence is 17 residues long. Germline loops: CDR1 ENHRY, CDR2 SYGVKD. The DNA of the CDR3 is TGTGCCATCAGTGAGTCGAGGACTAGCGGGGGGACAGATACGCAGTATTTT. Translation: CAISESRTSGGTDTQYF.

The V gene is TRBV6-5, the J gene TRBJ2-5, with 12 positions matching TRBD2. Germline-derived CDR1 and CDR2 are MNHEY and SVGAGI. The CDR3 has 14 amino acids. J was trimmed by 10 bases and V by 6 bases; bases with no gene match: 9. This CDR3 reads CASRTSGGQRGQYF. CDR3 bases: TGTGCCAGCAGGACTAGCGGGGGCCAAAGGGGCCAGTACTTC.

This rearrangement joins TRBV7-9 to TRBJ2-7, with 7 bases matching TRBD1. J was trimmed by 0 bases and V by 7 bases; bases with no gene match: 3. The CDR3 totals 13 residues. Germline CDR1 and CDR2: SEHNR and FQNEAQ (reference sequence). The CDR3 sequence is CASIDRDSYEQYF. CDR3 nucleotides: TGTGCCAGCATCGACAGGGACTCCTACGAGCAGTACTTC.

The V call is TRBV18, the J call TRBJ2-7, with D possibly being TRBD2 (6 bases). Per the germline V gene, CDR1 is KGHSH and CDR2 is LQKENI. The CDR3 has 15 residues. The ends were cut back, 0 bases at V and 6 bases at J, with 15 bases in the middle. The CDR3 DNA follows: TGTGCCAGCTCACCACCCGGGACTGGGGCCGCCGAGCAGTACTTC. It is translated as CASSPPGTGAAEQYF.

The rearrangement uses TRBV7-2 and TRBJ1-3; no clear D gene. From germline, CDR1 is SGHTA and CDR2 FQGNSA. The CDR3 has 17 residues. Trimming shortened V by 8 bases and J by 4 bases, and 24 bases separated the two germline ends. CDR3 region: CASAQRVAVGVGNTIYF. The DNA of the CDR3 is TGTGCCAGCGCCCAGAGGGTAGCGGTCGGAGTAGGAAACACCATATATTTT.

The V gene is TRBV18, the J gene TRBJ2-7, with D maybe TRBD2 (5 bases). The V gene lost 4 bases and the J gene lost 4 bases, with 11 bases spanning the gap. The CDR3 totals 13 residues. Germline V gene sequence: CDR1 KGHSH, CDR2 LQKENI. CDR3 in DNA: TGTGCCAGCTCACTGAACCGGGGTTACGAGCAGTACTTC. Translated: CASSLNRGYEQYF.

V and J are TRBV9 and TRBJ2-1; D might be TRBD1 or TRBD2, each matching 6 bases. The length of the CDR3 is 15 residues. Per the germline V gene, CDR1 is SGDLS and CDR2 is YYNGEE. Deletions cut 4 bases from V and 3 bases from J, with 14 bases between. The DNA for the CDR3 is TGTGCCAGCAGCCTAGGAGGGACACGCTACAATGAGCAGTTCTTC. This sequence encodes CASSLGGTRYNEQFF.

CDR3 nucleotides: TGTGCCAGCAGTGACAGCGGGGGGGCCGAGGGCGGGGAGCTGTTTTTT. The encoded protein is CASSDSGGAEGGELFF. J is TRBJ2-2 and V is TRBV2; 10 positions agree with TRBD2. CDR3 size: 16 residues. Looked up from germline, CDR1 is SNHLY and CDR2 is FYNNEI. The V segment lost 3 bases and the J segment 7 bases; nucleotides outside the gene matches: 8.

This sequence joins TRBV9 and TRBJ2-6; maybe TRBD2 (5 bases). Trimming pared 4 bases from V and 0 bases from J, leaving 8 bases between. CDR3 length: 15 amino acids. CDR1 and CDR2 from the germline V gene are SGDLS and YYNGEE. The CDR3 loop reads CASSTRVSGANVLTF. For the CDR3, the DNA is TGTGCCAGCAGCACGAGGGTCTCTGGGGCCAACGTCCTGACTTTC. The full variable domain, in which reference TRBV9 and TRBJ2-6 provide the parts outside the CDR3, is DSGVTQTPKHLITATGQRVTLRCSPRSGDLSVYWYQQSLDQGLQFLIQYYNGEERAKGNILERFSAQQFPDLHSELNLSSLELGDSALYFCASSTRVSGANVLTFGAGSRLTVL.

This clone occurred once. V and J are TRBV7-2 and TRBJ1-1; maybe TRBD1 (6 bases). Trimming cost V 4 bases and J 7 bases, with 16 bases left between them. The CDR3 consists of 14 residues. CDR1 is SGHTA and CDR2 is FQGNSA in the germline V gene. The CDR3 sequence: CASSSQGRGLEAFF. CDR3 DNA: TGTGCCAGCAGCTCCCAGGGCAGGGGTCTTGAAGCTTTCTTT.

This clone was seen more than once but under ten times. This chain links TRBV4-2 with TRBJ2-3; a possible D gene is TRBD1 (5 bases). Germline CDR1 LGHNA, CDR2 YNFKEQ. This CDR3 contains 17 residues. V lost 0 bases, J lost 4 bases, and 17 bases lay in between. The DNA of the CDR3 is TGTGCCAGCAGCCAAGAAGGCCCCTTAGCAGGGTCAGATACGCAGTATTTT. Translation gives CASSQEGPLAGSDTQYF.

The chain links TRBV4-1 to TRBJ2-3; D is unresolved. CDR3 length equals 13 residues. Germline V gives CDR1 MGHRA, CDR2 YSYEKL. The V and J ends lost 2 bases and 2 bases respectively, with 5 bases between them. CDR3 nucleotides: TGCGCCAGCAGCCAAACTACCACAGATACGCAGTATTTT. This encodes CASSQTTTDTQYF.

The chain couples TRBV7-2 to TRBJ1-2; 7 bases map to TRBD1. After removal of 4 bases from V and 4 bases from J, the junction contained 3 bases not matched to a gene. CDR1 and CDR2 from the germline V gene are SGHTA and FQGNSA. The CDR3 spans 13 residues. DNA of the CDR3: TGTGCCAGCAGCTCACGACAGGGCTATGGCTACACCTTC. Encoded protein: CASSSRQGYGYTF.

The rearrangement uses TRBV11-2 and TRBJ2-3, with TRBD2 matching 8 bases. V dropped 1 base and J dropped 5; count of bases not matched to a gene: 2. The CDR3 covers 14 residues. Germline V CDR1 and CDR2: SGHAT, FQNNGV. The CDR3 bases are TGTGCCAGCAGCTTAGGAACTAGCGGAGATACGCAGTATTTT. It codes for CASSLGTSGDTQYF.

The chain combines TRBV5-4 with TRBJ2-3, with 13 positions matching TRBD2. CDR1 SGHNT and CDR2 YYREEE come from the germline V gene (reference sequence). This CDR3 has 16 residues. V lost 4 bases to trimming and J lost 0 bases; unmatched junction nucleotides: 2. The CDR3 DNA reads TGTGCCAGCAGCCAGGGACTAGCGGGGAGCACAGATACGCAGTATTTT. Protein sequence: CASSQGLAGSTDTQYF.

The gene calls are TRBV6-5 and TRBJ1-6; 9 bases are a match to TRBD1. V dropped 6 bases and J dropped 8; count of bases not matched to a gene: 5. CDR3 length: 14 residues. Germline V gives CDR1 MNHEY, CDR2 SVGAGI. The CDR3 sequence: CASSRQGGYSPLHF. DNA for the CDR3: TGTGCCAGCAGCCGACAGGGGGGTTATTCACCCCTCCACTTT.

The chain is built from TRBV27 and TRBJ2-7; a possible D gene is TRBD2 (7 bases). V was pared by 5 bases and J by 5 bases, with 13 bases between. Germline V CDR1 and CDR2: MNHEY, SMNVEV (reference sequence). This CDR3 comprises 13 residues. CDR3 amino acids: CASSLGGLNEQYF. In nucleotides, the CDR3 is TGTGCCAGCAGTCTGGGGGGGCTGAACGAGCAGTACTTC.

The chain joins TRBV30 to TRBJ1-5; D gene uncertain. The CDR3 is 13 amino acids. V dropped 2 bases and J dropped 0 bases, with 5 bases sitting between them. In germline, CDR1 is GTSNPN, CDR2 SVGIG (reference sequence). Here the CDR3 reads CAWSSGSNQPQHF. The CDR3, as DNA: TGTGCCTGGAGTTCAGGTAGCAATCAGCCCCAGCATTTT.

The table lists this clone with a count of one. The rearrangement joins TRBV30 to TRBJ2-1, with TRBD2 identical over 10 bases. Germline CDR1 GTSNPN, CDR2 SVGIG (reference sequence). This CDR3 comprises 15 residues. J was trimmed by 4 bases and V by 4 bases; bases with no gene match: 7. The CDR3 DNA follows: TGTGCCTGGACAGAGCGGGGGGGCCTTTACAATGAGCAGTTCTTC. Its translation is CAWTERGGLYNEQFF.

J is TRBJ1-1 and V is TRBV7-8, with D possibly being TRBD1 (5 bases). V was pared by 5 bases and J by 11 bases, with 18 bases between. The germline CDR1 and CDR2 sequences are SGHVS and FQNEAQ. The CDR3 covers 13 residues. The CDR3 DNA is TGTGCCAGCAGCCACCCGGGGGGGGGTTTGGCTTTCTTT. Translating gives CASSHPGGGLAFF.

The rearrangement links TRBV5-1 to TRBJ1-5; D unresolved. The CDR3 runs 14 residues. The germline V gene encodes CDR1 SGHRS and CDR2 YFSETQ. Trimming pared 0 bases from V and 4 bases from J, leaving 8 bases between. The CDR3 loop reads CASSLGERNQPQHF. DNA of the CDR3: TGCGCCAGCAGCTTGGGAGAGCGAAATCAGCCCCAGCATTTT.

V gene TRBV4-2 combines with J gene TRBJ1-1; D is undetermined. Germline-derived CDR1 and CDR2 are LGHNA and YNFKEQ. The CDR3 is made up of 14 amino acids. Trimming removed 4 bases from V and 7 bases from J, with 16 bases in between. As DNA, the CDR3 is TGTGCCAGCAGCCCCCCGGCCGGCGGGGTTGAAGCTTTCTTT. It is translated as CASSPPAGGVEAFF.

V gene TRBV18 combines with J gene TRBJ2-7, with D perhaps matching TRBD1 (6 bases). The CDR3 sequence is 16 residues long. Between the trimmed V and J ends, which lost 6 bases and 0 bases, there was a span of 18 bases. In germline, CDR1 is KGHSH, CDR2 LQKENI. CDR3: CASSLPSQGFSYEQYF. The CDR3 nucleotides are TGTGCCAGCTCCCTTCCCTCCCAGGGGTTCTCCTACGAGCAGTACTTC.

The chain combines TRBV6-1 with TRBJ1-5; the D gene is possibly TRBD1 (5 bases). This CDR3 comprises 13 residues. CDR1 is MNHNS, CDR2 SASEGT, per germline. V shed 3 bases and J shed 6 bases, with 9 bases lying between them. The CDR3 spells CASSEMGGQPQHF. DNA of the CDR3: TGTGCCAGCAGTGAGATGGGGGGTCAGCCCCAGCATTTT.

The rearrangement joins TRBV1 to TRBJ2-5; TRBD2, the table's D call, was not compared with the DNA. TRBV1 constitutes a pseudogene. There are 14 residues in the CDR3. CDR3 nucleotides: TGCACCAGCAGCCAGGGGGGGGACCAAGAGACCCAGTACTTC. It codes for CTSSQGGDQETQYF.

Here the CDR3 DNA reads TGTGCCAGTAGTATTCAGTCTGGAAACACCATATATTTT. This encodes CASSIQSGNTIYF. This chain connects TRBV19 to TRBJ1-3; no definite D call. Germline V gene lookup returns CDR1 LNHDA and CDR2 SQIVND (reference sequence). V was clipped by 3 bases and J by 1 base, with 4 bases between them. The CDR3 consists of 13 residues. Supplemented by reference TRBV19 and TRBJ1-3, the full variable domain reads DGGITQSPKYLFRKEGQNVTLSCEQNLNHDAMYWYRQDPGQGLRLIYYSQIVNDFQKGDIAEGYSVSREKKESFPLTVTSAQKNPTAFYLCASSIQSGNTIYFGEGSWLTVV.

The chain joins TRBV18 to TRBJ2-1; TRBD1 agrees at 7 bases. The CDR3 sequence is 15 residues long. Germline loops: CDR1 KGHSH, CDR2 LQKENI. The V segment lost 4 bases and the J segment 0 bases; nucleotides outside the gene matches: 3. DNA of the CDR3: TGTGCCAGCTCACTAGGACAGGACTCCTACAATGAGCAGTTCTTC. Protein: CASSLGQDSYNEQFF.